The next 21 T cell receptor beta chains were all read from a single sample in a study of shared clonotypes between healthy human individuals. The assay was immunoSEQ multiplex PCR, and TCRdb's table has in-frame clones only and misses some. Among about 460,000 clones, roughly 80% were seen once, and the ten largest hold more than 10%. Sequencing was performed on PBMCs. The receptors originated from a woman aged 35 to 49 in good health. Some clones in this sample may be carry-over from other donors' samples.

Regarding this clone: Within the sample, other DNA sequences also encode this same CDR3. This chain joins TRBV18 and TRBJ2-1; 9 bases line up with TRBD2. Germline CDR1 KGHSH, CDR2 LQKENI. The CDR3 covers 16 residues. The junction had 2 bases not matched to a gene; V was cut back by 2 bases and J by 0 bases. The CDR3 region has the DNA TGTGCCAGCTCACCAAGCGGGAGGAGCTCCTACAATGAGCAGTTCTTC. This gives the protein CASSPSGRSSYNEQFF.

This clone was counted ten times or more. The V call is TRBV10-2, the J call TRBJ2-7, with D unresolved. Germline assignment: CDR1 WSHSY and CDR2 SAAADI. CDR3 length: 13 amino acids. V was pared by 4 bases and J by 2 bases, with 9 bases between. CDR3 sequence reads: CASSGAETYEQYF. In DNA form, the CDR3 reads TGCGCCAGCAGTGGGGCAGAAACCTACGAGCAGTACTTC.

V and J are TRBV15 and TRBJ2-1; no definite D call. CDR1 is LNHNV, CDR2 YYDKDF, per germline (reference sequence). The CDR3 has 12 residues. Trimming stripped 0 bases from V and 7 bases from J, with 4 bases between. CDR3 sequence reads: CATSRDQNEQFF. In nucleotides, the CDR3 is TGTGCCACCAGCAGAGATCAGAATGAGCAGTTCTTC.

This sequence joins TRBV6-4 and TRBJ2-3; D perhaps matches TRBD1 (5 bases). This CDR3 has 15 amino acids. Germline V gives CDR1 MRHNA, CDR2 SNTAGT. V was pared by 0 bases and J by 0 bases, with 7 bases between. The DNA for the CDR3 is TGTGCCAGCAGTGACTCGACAGCTAGCACAGATACGCAGTATTTT. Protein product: CASSDSTASTDTQYF.

The CDR3: CASSPSGVETQYF. The CDR3 DNA reads as TGTGCCAGCAGCCCCTCGGGAGTCGAGACCCAGTACTTC. J is TRBJ2-5 and V is TRBV28, with D maybe TRBD2 (6 bases). The CDR3 consists of 13 residues. CDR1 and CDR2 (germline): MDHEN, SYDVKM. Deletions cut 6 bases from V and 5 bases from J, with 13 bases between.

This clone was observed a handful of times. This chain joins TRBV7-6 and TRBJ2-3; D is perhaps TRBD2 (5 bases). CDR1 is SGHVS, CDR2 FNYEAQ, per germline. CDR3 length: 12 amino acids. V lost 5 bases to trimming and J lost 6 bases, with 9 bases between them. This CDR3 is CASSQSGDTQYF. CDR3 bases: TGTGCCAGCAGCCAATCGGGGGATACGCAGTATTTT.

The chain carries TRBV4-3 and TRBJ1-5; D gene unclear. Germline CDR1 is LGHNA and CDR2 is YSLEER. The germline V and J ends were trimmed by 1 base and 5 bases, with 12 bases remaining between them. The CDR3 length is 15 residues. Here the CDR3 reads CASSQVRGGDQPQHF. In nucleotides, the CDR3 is TGCGCCAGCAGCCAAGTTCGGGGTGGGGATCAGCCCCAGCATTTT.

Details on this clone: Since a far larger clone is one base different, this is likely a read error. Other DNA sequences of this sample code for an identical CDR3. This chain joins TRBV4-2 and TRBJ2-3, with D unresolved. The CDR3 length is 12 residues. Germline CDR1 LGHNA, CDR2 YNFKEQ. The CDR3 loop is CASSQDQVTQYF. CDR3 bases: TGTGCTAGCAGCCAAGATCAAGTTACGCAGTATTTT.

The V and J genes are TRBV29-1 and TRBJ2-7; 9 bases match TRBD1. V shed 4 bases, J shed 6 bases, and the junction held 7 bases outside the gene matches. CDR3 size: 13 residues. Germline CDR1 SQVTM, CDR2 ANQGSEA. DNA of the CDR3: TGCAGCGTTGCGGGACAGGGAGGGAGCGAGCAGTACTTC. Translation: CSVAGQGGSEQYF.

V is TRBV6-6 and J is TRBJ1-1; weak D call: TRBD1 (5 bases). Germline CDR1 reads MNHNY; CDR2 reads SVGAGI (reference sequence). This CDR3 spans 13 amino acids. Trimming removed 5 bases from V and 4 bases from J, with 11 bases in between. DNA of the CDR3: TGTGCCAGCAGTGGGACGGGGCGCACTGAAGCTTTCTTT. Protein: CASSGTGRTEAFF.

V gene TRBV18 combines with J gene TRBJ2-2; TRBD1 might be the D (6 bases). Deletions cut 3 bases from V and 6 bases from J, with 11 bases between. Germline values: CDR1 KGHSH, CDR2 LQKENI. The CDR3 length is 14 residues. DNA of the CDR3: TGTGCCAGCTCACCTGACTACAGGGCCGGGGAGCTGTTTTTT. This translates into CASSPDYRAGELFF.

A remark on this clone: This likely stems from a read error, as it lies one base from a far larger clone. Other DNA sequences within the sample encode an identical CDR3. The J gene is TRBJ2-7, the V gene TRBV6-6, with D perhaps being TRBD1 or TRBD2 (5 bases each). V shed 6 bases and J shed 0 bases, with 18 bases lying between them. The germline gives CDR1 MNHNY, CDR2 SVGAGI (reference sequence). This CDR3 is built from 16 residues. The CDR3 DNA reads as TGTGCCAGCAGGTACAGGACTGTGGGGACCTCCTACGAGCAGTACTTC. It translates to CASRYRTVGTSYEQYF.

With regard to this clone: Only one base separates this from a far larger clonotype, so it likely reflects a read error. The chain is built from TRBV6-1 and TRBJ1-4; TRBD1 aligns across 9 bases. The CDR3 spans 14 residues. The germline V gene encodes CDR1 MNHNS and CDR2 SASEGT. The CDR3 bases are TGTGCCAGCACCGGGACAGGGCTTTGGGAAAAACTGTCTTTT. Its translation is CASTGTGLWEKLSF.

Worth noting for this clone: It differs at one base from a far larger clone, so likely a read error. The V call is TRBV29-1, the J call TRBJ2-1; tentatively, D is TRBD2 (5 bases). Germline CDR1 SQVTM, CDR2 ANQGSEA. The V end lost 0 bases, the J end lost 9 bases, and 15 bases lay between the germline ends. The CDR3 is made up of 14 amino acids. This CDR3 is CSVEDYLLGSEQFF. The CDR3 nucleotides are TGCAGCGTTGAAGATTACCTGTTGGGGAGTGAGCAGTTCTTC.

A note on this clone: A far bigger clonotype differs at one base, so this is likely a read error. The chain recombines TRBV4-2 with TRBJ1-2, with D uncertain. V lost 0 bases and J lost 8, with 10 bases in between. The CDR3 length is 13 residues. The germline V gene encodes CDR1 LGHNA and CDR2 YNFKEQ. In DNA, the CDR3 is TGTGCCAGCAGCCAAGAATGTCAAGGCGGCTACACCTTC. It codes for CASSQECQGGYTF.

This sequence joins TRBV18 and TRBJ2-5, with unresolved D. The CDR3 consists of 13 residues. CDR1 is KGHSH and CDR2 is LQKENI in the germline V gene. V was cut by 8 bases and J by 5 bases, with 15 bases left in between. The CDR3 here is CASASYVEETQYF. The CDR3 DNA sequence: TGTGCCAGCGCCTCTTACGTTGAGGAGACCCAGTACTTC.

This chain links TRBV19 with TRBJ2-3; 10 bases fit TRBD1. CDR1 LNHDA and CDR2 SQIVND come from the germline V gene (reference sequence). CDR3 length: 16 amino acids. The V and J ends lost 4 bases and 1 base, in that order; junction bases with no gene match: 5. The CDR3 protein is CASSTGQGWGTDTQYF. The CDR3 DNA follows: TGTGCCAGTAGTACGGGACAGGGGTGGGGCACAGATACGCAGTATTTT.

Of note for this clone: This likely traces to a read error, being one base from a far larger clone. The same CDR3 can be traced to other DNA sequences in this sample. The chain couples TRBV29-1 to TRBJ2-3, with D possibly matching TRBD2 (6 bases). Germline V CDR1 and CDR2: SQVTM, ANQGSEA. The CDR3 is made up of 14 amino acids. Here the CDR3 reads CSVEAGLSTDTQYF. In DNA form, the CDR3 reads TGCAGCGTCGAAGCGGGTCTTAGCACAGATACGCAGTATTTT.

The CDR3 coding sequence is TGTGCCAGCAGCCCAGGGGGCGCGGGAGATACGCAGTATTTT. Translation gives CASSPGGAGDTQYF. The chain uses TRBV5-4 and TRBJ2-3; 8 nucleotides match TRBD1. Trimming removed 4 bases from V and 5 bases from J; junction bases left unmatched: 6. The CDR3 runs 14 residues. The germline CDR1 and CDR2 sequences are SGHNT and YYREEE (reference sequence).

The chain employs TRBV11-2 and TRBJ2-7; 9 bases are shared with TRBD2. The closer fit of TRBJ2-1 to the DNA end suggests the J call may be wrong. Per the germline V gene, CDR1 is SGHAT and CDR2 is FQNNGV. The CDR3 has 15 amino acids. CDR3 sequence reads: CASSSVLAGYNEQFF. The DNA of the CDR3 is TGTGCCAGCAGCTCCGTTCTAGCGGGATACAATGAGCAGTTCTTC.

The CDR3 reads CASSDGGRAYETQYF. The CDR3 DNA sequence: TGTGCCAGCAGTGACGGCGGGAGGGCCTATGAGACCCAGTACTTC. The chain couples TRBV25-1 to TRBJ2-5, with 9 bases that match TRBD2. Trimming removed 3 bases from V and 5 bases from J; junction bases left unmatched: 7. The germline V gene encodes CDR1 MGHDK and CDR2 SYGVNS. The CDR3 sequence is 15 residues long.